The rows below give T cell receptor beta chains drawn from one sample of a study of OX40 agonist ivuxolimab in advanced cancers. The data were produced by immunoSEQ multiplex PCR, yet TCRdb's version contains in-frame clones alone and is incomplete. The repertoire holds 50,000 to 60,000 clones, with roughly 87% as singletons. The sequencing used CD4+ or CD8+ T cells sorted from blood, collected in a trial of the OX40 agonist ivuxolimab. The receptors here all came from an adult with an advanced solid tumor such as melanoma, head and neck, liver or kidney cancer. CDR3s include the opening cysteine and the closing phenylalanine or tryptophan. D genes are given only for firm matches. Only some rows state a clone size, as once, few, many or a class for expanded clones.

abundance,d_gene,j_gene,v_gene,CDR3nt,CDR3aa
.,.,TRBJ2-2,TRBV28,TGTGCCAGCAGTAGAGACAGGATTTTGACGCCGAACACCGGGGAGCTGTTTTTT,CASSRDRILTPNTGELFF
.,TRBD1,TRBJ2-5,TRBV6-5,TGTGCCAGCACACGACAGGGGCCACAAGAGACCCAGTACTTC,CASTRQGPQETQYF
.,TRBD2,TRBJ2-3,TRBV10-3,TGTGCCATCAGTGGCGGGGGAGATAGCACAGATACGCAGTATTTT,CAISGGGDSTDTQYF
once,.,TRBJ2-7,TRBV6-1,TGTGCCAGCAGTGAAGGACAGAGCTCCTACGAGCAGTACTTC,CASSEGQSSYEQYF
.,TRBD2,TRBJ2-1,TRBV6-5,TGTGCCAGCAGTGAGGGACTAGACTACAATGAGCAGTTCTTC,CASSEGLDYNEQFF
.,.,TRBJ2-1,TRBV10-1,TGCGCCAGCAGTGAGTCTACAGGGCAAAATAGCAATGAGCAGTTCTTC,CASSESTGQNSNEQFF
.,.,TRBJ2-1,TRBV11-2,TGTGCCAGCAGCCCACTCGGACTGCCAAATGAGCAGTTCTTC,CASSPLGLPNEQFF
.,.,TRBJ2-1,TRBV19,TGTGCCAGTAGTGCTAACAGGGTTGAGCAGTTCTTC,CASSANRVEQFF
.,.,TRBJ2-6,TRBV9,TGTGCCAGCAGCACCAGCTTCGGGGCCAACGTCCTGACTTTC,CASSTSFGANVLTF
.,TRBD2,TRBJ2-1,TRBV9,TGTGCCAGCAGCGTAGGGGGAGGGGATCACAATGAGCAGTTCTTC,CASSVGGGDHNEQFF
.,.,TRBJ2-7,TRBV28,TGTGCCAGCAGCGGAGGTAGGCGGCAGATCTACGAGCAGTACTTC,CASSGGRRQIYEQYF
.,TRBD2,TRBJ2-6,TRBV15,TGTGCCACCAGCAGTGACGGGGGGGCTGGGGCCAACGTCCTGACTTTC,CATSSDGGAGANVLTF
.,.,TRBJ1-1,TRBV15,TGTGCCACCAGCAGAGATGCGGGCCCCACTGAAGCTTTCTTT,CATSRDAGPTEAFF
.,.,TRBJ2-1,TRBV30,TGTGCCTGGAGAGAATACAATGAGCAGTTCTTC,CAWREYNEQFF
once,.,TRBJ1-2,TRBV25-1,TGTGCCAGCAGTGAACTCGGGGGTGGCTATGGCTACACCTTC,CASSELGGGYGYTF
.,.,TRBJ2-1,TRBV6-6,TGTGCCAGCAGGGAAGACAGTAGTTATTACAATGAGCAGTTCTTC,CASREDSSYYNEQFF
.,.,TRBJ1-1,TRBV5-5,TGTGCCAGCAGCCATACAGGGTTTGAAGCTTTCTTT,CASSHTGFEAFF
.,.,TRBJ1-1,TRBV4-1,TGCGCCAGCAGCCACCCGGACGGACTCTTTACTGAAGCTTTCTTT,CASSHPDGLFTEAFF
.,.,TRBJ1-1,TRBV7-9,TGTGCCAGCATCCTCGACAGGCAAGCTTTCTTT,CASILDRQAFF
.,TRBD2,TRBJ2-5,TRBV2,TGTGCCAGCCTGACTAGCGGGAGGGAGGGTGGTGAGACCCAGTACTTC,CASLTSGREGGETQYF
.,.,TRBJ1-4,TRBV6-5,TGTGCCAGCAGTTACTCGCCAGGGGTTGGGGAAAAACTGTTTTTT,CASSYSPGVGEKLFF
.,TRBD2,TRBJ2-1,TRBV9,TGTGCCAGCAGCGTAGTAGCGGGAGGGCCTATGGGTGAGCAGTTCTTC,CASSVVAGGPMGEQFF
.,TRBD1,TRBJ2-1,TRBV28,TGTGCCAGCAGTTTCCTGCCGGGACAGGGGACCTACAATGAGCAGTTCTTC,CASSFLPGQGTYNEQFF
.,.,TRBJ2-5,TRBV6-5,TGTGCCAGCAGGAAACTAGGGGGGGCCTTTGAGACCCAGTACTTC,CASRKLGGAFETQYF
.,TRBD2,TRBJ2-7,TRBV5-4,TGTGCCAGCAGCTTAGATCTACGGGAGGGCCTCTACGAGCAGTACTTC,CASSLDLREGLYEQYF
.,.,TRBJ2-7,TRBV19,TGTGCCAGTAGTAGCGCGACAGGCGTCTACGAGCAGTACTTC,CASSSATGVYEQYF
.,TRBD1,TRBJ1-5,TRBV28,TGTGCCAGCAAGGACAGGGGATACAATCAGCCCCAGCATTTT,CASKDRGYNQPQHF
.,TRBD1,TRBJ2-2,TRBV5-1,TGCGCCAGCAGCTCCGGGACAGGGGAAAACGGGGAGCTGTTTTTT,CASSSGTGENGELFF
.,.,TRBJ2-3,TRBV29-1,TGCAGCGTTGAAGGATTGGCAGATACGCAGTATTTT,CSVEGLADTQYF
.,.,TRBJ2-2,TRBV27,TGTGCCAGCAGTTTTAAGGCTATGGATATAATGAACACCGGGGAGCTGTTTTTT,CASSFKAMDIMNTGELFF
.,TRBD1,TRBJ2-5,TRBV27,TGTGCCAGCAGTTTAAGGGGGACAGAGGAGACCCAGTACTTC,CASSLRGTEETQYF
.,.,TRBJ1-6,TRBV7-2,TGTGCCAGCAGCTTATACGACAAGGAAGGGTCACCCCTCCACTTT,CASSLYDKEGSPLHF
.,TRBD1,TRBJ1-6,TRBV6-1,TGTGCCAGCAGTGATGGACAGGGGTTAGATTCACCCCTCCACTTT,CASSDGQGLDSPLHF
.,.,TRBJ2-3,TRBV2,TGTGCCAGCCTGGCGACAGATACGCAGTATTTT,CASLATDTQYF
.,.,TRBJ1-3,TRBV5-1,TGCGCCAGCAGTGTAGGGGACTCTGGAAACACCATATATTTT,CASSVGDSGNTIYF
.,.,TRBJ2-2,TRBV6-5,TGTGCCAGCACCCCGGAGGCCCTAAGCTCCGGGGAGCTGTTTTTT,CASTPEALSSGELFF
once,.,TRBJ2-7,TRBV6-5,TGTGCCAGCAGTCGTCAAGGGGTCGGCTACGAGCAGTACTTC,CASSRQGVGYEQYF
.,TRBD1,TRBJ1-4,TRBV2,TGTGCCAGCAGGGAAGATTCAGGGGGTGGAACTAATGAAAAACTGTTTTTT,CASREDSGGGTNEKLFF
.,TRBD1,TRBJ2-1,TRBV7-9,TGTGCCAGCAGCCCAGGACAGGGGTCCTACAATGAGCAGTTCTTC,CASSPGQGSYNEQFF
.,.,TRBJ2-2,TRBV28,TGTGCCAGCAGTTTACAGGGGAGAAGGACCGGGGAGCTGTTTTTT,CASSLQGRRTGELFF
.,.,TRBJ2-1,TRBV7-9,TGTGCCAGCAGCTTCAACAATGAGCAGTTCTTC,CASSFNNEQFF
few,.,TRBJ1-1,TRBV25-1,TGTGCCAGCAGTGATCTCGGTTACACTGAAGCTTTCTTT,CASSDLGYTEAFF
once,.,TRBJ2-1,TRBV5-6,TGTGCCAGCAGCCCAGGCGTCAATGAGCAGTTCTTC,CASSPGVNEQFF
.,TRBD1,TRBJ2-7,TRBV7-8,TGTGCCAGCAGCGCAGGGGGACACGCGACCTACGAGCAGTACTTC,CASSAGGHATYEQYF
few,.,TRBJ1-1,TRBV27,TGTGCCAGCAGTACCACTTTACAGGGAACAGCTGAAGCTTTCTTT,CASSTTLQGTAEAFF
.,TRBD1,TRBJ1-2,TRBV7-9,TGTGCCAGCAGGCCGGGACAGAACTATGGCTACACCTTC,CASRPGQNYGYTF
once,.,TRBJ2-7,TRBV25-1,TGTGCCAGCAGTGACTACTCCTACGAGCAGTACTTC,CASSDYSYEQYF
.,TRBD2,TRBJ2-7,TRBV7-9,TGTGCCAGCAGCTCAACTAGCGGGGACTACGAGCAGTACTTC,CASSSTSGDYEQYF
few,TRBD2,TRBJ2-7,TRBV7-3,TGTGCCAGCAGTCCCGAGGCGGGAGGGCCCTACGAGCAGTACTTC,CASSPEAGGPYEQYF
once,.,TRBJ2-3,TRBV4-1,TGCGCCAGCAGCCAAGCAGGCGATACGCAGTATTTT,CASSQAGDTQYF
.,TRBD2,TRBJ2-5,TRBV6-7,TGTGCCAGCAGTTACACTGGAGTAGCGGGGGCGGAGACCCAGTACTTC,CASSYTGVAGAETQYF
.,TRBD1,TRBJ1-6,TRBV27,TGTGCCAGCAGTTTATCAACAGGGGGCAATTCACCCCTCCACTTT,CASSLSTGGNSPLHF
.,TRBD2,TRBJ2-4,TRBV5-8,TGTGCCAGCAGCCCTGGGACTAGCGGGAGTTTCACCAAAAACATTCAGTACTTC,CASSPGTSGSFTKNIQYF
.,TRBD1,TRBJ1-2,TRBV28,TGTGCCAGCAGCCCCACCAGGACAGGGTATGGCTACACCTTC,CASSPTRTGYGYTF
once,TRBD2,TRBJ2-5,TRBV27,TGTGCCAGCAGTTTAACTGCGGGGGGGCCGTGGGAGACCCAGTACTTC,CASSLTAGGPWETQYF
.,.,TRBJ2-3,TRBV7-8,TGTGCCAGCAGCCCCGCCAGGCTTAGCACAGATACGCAGTATTTT,CASSPARLSTDTQYF
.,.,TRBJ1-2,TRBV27,TGTGCCAGCAGTTTCCTATCCTCGGGGCCGTTCACCTTC,CASSFLSSGPFTF